These 5 T cell receptor beta chains came from one sample sequenced in a study of Graves' ophthalmopathy and Graves' hyperthyroidism. RNA transcripts yielded amplified TCR beta CDR3 regions. Scientists carried out first-round RT-PCR using HTBI primers and then a second-round multiplex PCR. MiXCR, applied by TCRdb to the multiplex PCR reads, yields one record per CDR3 protein. This sample has around 1,000,000 distinct CDR3 sequences; less than 45% occur once, and the top ten carry 11%. Source material: peripheral blood or thyroid tissue (not recorded which). These receptors were taken from an adult man with Graves' hyperthyroidism.

The sample holds many counts of this clonotype. The chain couples TRBV7-9 to TRBJ1-2; D not certain. V dropped 8 bases and J dropped 1 base, with 8 bases sitting between them. The CDR3 totals 12 residues. Germline CDR1 and CDR2: SEHNR and FQNEAQ (reference sequence). The CDR3 loop reads CASSHSNYGYTF. For the CDR3, the DNA is TGTGCCAGCTCTCACAGTAACTATGGCTACACCTTC.

The rearrangement uses TRBV5-1 and TRBJ2-5; D might be TRBD1 or TRBD2, each matching 5 bases. CDR3 length: 14 amino acids. CDR1 SGHRS and CDR2 YFSETQ come from the germline V gene. The V end was cut by 0 bases, the J end by 7 bases, with 13 bases between. CDR3 loop: CASSLGSGPGTQYF. Here the CDR3 DNA reads TGCGCCAGCAGCTTGGGATCGGGGCCGGGGACCCAGTACTTC.

The chain joins TRBV7-9 to TRBJ1-6; unclear D gene. This CDR3 has 15 amino acids. The germline V gene encodes CDR1 SEHNR and CDR2 FQNEAQ (reference sequence). V was shortened by 2 bases and J by 5 bases, with 10 bases between the two germline ends. The CDR3 protein is CASSLWRMNNSPLHF. As DNA, the CDR3 is TGTGCCAGCAGCTTATGGCGGATGAATAATTCACCCCTCCACTTT.

The sample holds a few counts of this clonotype. The CDR3 is CASSSGGGGGDGYTF. In DNA form, the CDR3 reads TGTGCCAGCAGCTCGGGGGGCGGGGGGGGCGATGGCTACACCTTC. The chain couples TRBV5-4 to TRBJ1-2; D possibly corresponds to TRBD1 (6 bases). The CDR3 loop spans 15 amino acids. The V gene lost 3 bases and the J gene lost 6 bases, with 18 bases spanning the gap. Germline V gene data show CDR1 as SGHNT and CDR2 as YYREEE (reference sequence).

Turning to this clonotype: This may come from a read error, since a much larger clone is one base off. V gene TRBV7-9 combines with J gene TRBJ2-2; D is uncertain. The CDR3 loop spans 13 amino acids. The V gene lost 11 bases and the J gene lost 1 base, with 11 bases spanning the gap. Germline V CDR1 and CDR2: SEHNR, FQNEAQ (reference sequence). The CDR3 DNA follows: TGTGCCGTAAATCGAGAGAACACCGGGGAGCTGTTTTTT. Protein sequence: CAVNRENTGELFF.